This T cell receptor (beta chain) was obtained from a study of siplizumab effects on memory and regulatory T cells. Data came from immunoSEQ multiplex PCR; TCRdb stores just in-frame clones and leaves some out. Of around 86,000 clones listed, 94% were seen once; the top ten hold around 0.3%. V trimming: 6 bases; J trimming: 2 bases; junction bases outside the gene matches: 3. Germline V gene lookup returns CDR1 MNHNY and CDR2 SVGAGI (reference sequence). This CDR3 contains 15 residues. The chain recombines TRBV6-6 with TRBJ2-5, with 13 bases that match TRBD2. The specimen was non-Treg CD4+ T cells sorted from blood. The clonotype originates from a human donor in good health. The CDR3 loop is CASSRLAGGQETQYF. DNA for the CDR3: TGTGCCAGCAGCAGACTAGCGGGAGGTCAAGAGACCCAGTACTTC.